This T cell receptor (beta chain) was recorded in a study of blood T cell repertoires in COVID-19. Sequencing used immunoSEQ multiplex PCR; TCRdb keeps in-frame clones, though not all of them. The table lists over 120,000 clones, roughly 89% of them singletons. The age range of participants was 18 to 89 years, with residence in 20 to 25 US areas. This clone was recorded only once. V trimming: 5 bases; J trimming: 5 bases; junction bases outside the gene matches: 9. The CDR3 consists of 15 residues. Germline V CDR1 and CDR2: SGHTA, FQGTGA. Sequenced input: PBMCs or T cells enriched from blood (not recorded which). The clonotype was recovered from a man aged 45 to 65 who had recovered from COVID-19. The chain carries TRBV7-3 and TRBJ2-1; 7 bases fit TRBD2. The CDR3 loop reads CASSLGTTRNNEQFF. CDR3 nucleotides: TGTGCCAGCAGCCTGGGGACTACCAGAAACAATGAGCAGTTCTTC. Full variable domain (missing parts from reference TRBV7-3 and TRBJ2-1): GAGVSQTPSNKVTEKGKYVELRCDPISGHTALYWYRQSLGQGPEFLIYFQGTGAADDSGLPNDRFFAVRPEGSVSTLKIQRTERGDSAVYLCASSLGTTRNNEQFFGPGTRLTVL.